This T cell receptor beta chain was sequenced during a study of T-cell reconstitution after alpha-beta-depleted transplantation in children. This clonotype was recorded a few times. Looked up from germline, CDR1 is MNHEY and CDR2 is SMNVEV (reference sequence). This CDR3 has 13 amino acids. Trimming cost V 7 bases and J 1 base, with 11 bases left between them. Preparation of the TCRbeta library involved a method that used unique molecular identifiers. MiXCR was run by TCRdb on the PCR reads, yielding one entry per CDR3 protein. The repertoire holds some 500,000 distinct CDR3 sequences, with 32% as singletons.

V usage is TRBV27 and J usage is TRBJ2-7; D is ambiguous. The sequence derives from a human donor who donated a stem cell graft to a child with aplastic anemia. Sequenced here: PBMCs from the stem cell graft donor, sampled from the stem cell graft. The CDR3 is CASMADASYEQYF. The CDR3 DNA sequence: TGTGCCAGCATGGCCGACGCTTCCTACGAGCAGTACTTC.